The following is a TCR beta chain sequence with its context. The data stem from a study of blood T cell repertoires in COVID-19. On the study more broadly: The United States, Italy and Spain provided the acute and convalescent COVID-19 samples. Sources were T cells, B-cell-depleted T cells, or PBMCs; the material itself was cDNA or gDNA.

This CDR3 region has 15 residues. V lost 0 bases to trimming and J lost 3 bases, with 12 bases between them. Germline V CDR1 and CDR2: SGHNT, YYREEE (reference sequence). Study processing details: It was from reference gene primer amplification that nucleated cell counts were estimated. Sequencing used immunoSEQ multiplex PCR; TCRdb keeps in-frame clones, though not all of them. From that table come the V and J calls and clone size; the DNA was used to work out D and trimming. The table has about 220,000 clones, under 90% seen once. The sequenced material came from peripheral blood. The rearrangement uses TRBV5-4 and TRBJ1-2; maybe TRBD1 (6 bases). This TCR was recovered from a woman between 40 and 55 years old with active or convalescent COVID-19. The CDR3, as DNA: TGTGCCAGCAGCTTGGCGTCGGACAGCTACTATGGCTACACCTTC. This codes for CASSLASDSYYGYTF.